These T cell receptor beta chains were read from a single sample in a study of T cell changes during pregnancy in multiple sclerosis. The method was immunoSEQ multiplex PCR; TCRdb's version includes in-frame clones alone and lacks a portion of them. The sample has around 40,000 clones; approximately 92% are singletons. The sequences come from CD8+ T cells from peripheral blood mononuclear cells, collected before pregnancy. All receptors derive from a female donor with multiple sclerosis, enrolled in a pregnancy study. Each CDR3 is given with its conserved first and last residue. The D gene is left open where the match is weak. A row's size may be missing; if present it is once, few, many or a size class.

D gene,J gene,V gene,clone size,CDR3 protein
TRBD1,TRBJ1-1,TRBV27,-,CASSSYRGEAFF
-,TRBJ1-2,TRBV4-2,-,CASSQAPTDPNYGYTF
TRBD2,TRBJ2-3,TRBV25-1,-,CASSEFRIAGYTDTQYF
-,TRBJ2-7,TRBV7-9,few,CASSPSGSHRTYEQYF
-,TRBJ2-1,TRBV7-8,-,CASSLVGYNEQFF
-,TRBJ2-2,TRBV2,-,CASSDRGGGELFF
-,TRBJ1-1,TRBV27,-,CASSLQGGKTEAFF
-,TRBJ2-7,TRBV16,-,CASSPGAGGTEQYF
-,TRBJ2-6,TRBV19,-,CASSMSSSGANVLTF
TRBD1,TRBJ1-2,TRBV30,-,CAWSSGVLDRGGNYGYTF
-,TRBJ2-2,TRBV4-1,-,CASSQEVRAYTGELFF
-,TRBJ1-1,TRBV29-1,-,CSCRGGDTEAFF
-,TRBJ1-5,TRBV11-2,-,CASSLDTVRPQHF
-,TRBJ2-5,TRBV6-5,-,CASHEKRGETQYF
TRBD1,TRBJ1-4,TRBV13,-,CATRQGQDEKLFF
-,TRBJ1-4,TRBV11-2,-,CASRSSGATNEKLFF
TRBD2,TRBJ2-7,TRBV5-8,-,CASSDGTSGRVLSYEQYF
-,TRBJ2-7,TRBV7-9,-,CASSFAGAEQYF
TRBD1,TRBJ2-7,TRBV5-5,-,CASRVTGAYEQYF
-,TRBJ1-2,TRBV27,-,CASSFGGSYGYTF
TRBD1,TRBJ2-7,TRBV2,-,CASSEGTGPYEQYF
-,TRBJ2-5,TRBV5-1,few,CASSLADRDVETQYF
-,TRBJ2-2,TRBV9,once,CASSGGQGYTGELFF
-,TRBJ1-1,TRBV13,-,CASSLGLGRGRTEAFF
TRBD2,TRBJ2-4,TRBV2,-,CASSEVVGTSMTGAKNIQYF
TRBD1,TRBJ1-5,TRBV6-6,-,CASSYGGQVNQPQHF
-,TRBJ2-7,TRBV9,-,CASSVVAGTYEQYF
TRBD1,TRBJ2-7,TRBV15,-,CATSLGQGAREQYF
-,TRBJ2-1,TRBV28,-,CASSLAEDSYNEQFF
-,TRBJ2-3,TRBV11-2,-,CASSLGDSVTDTQYF
TRBD2,TRBJ2-3,TRBV7-3,once,CASSLRGSGSGSTDTQYF
-,TRBJ2-7,TRBV7-2,-,CASSLDRVGRGYEQYF
TRBD2,TRBJ2-7,TRBV19,once,CASSTTSGRTYEQYF
TRBD2,TRBJ2-7,TRBV14,-,CASRSSGRPSYEQYF
-,TRBJ1-6,TRBV19,-,CASSPTGGSSTPLHF
-,TRBJ1-1,TRBV5-1,-,CASSLYQGNTEAFF
-,TRBJ2-1,TRBV6-1,-,CASRRGLGNEQFF
-,TRBJ2-5,TRBV15,-,CATSRERGETQYF
-,TRBJ2-7,TRBV5-1,-,CASSEGQTYEQYF
TRBD2,TRBJ2-1,TRBV9,-,CASSVASGGTDEQFF
TRBD2,TRBJ2-7,TRBV6-5,-,CASSFRLAGKYEQYF
-,TRBJ2-1,TRBV28,-,CASSPQQTGQPAGNEQFF
TRBD2,TRBJ2-5,TRBV27,-,CASSFGRSGGRETQYF
-,TRBJ2-2,TRBV6-1,-,CASSGGLVGRPANTGELFF
-,TRBJ1-5,TRBV9,few,CASSPEGRGNQPQHF
TRBD2,TRBJ2-1,TRBV7-8,-,CASSLEWGLYNEQFF
-,TRBJ2-1,TRBV9,few,CASSVDGREQFF
-,TRBJ2-7,TRBV5-6,-,CASYRWTPLYEQYF
TRBD2,TRBJ2-5,TRBV11-2,-,CASNPQPGLAPQETQYF
TRBD2,TRBJ2-7,TRBV27,-,CASSGTSYDEQYF
-,TRBJ2-3,TRBV6-1,-,CASSEEVAGTDTQYF
TRBD1,TRBJ1-3,TRBV7-9,-,CASSRPGQGLNTIYF
TRBD2,TRBJ2-5,TRBV11-2,-,CASSLELAGGLETQYF
TRBD1,TRBJ2-7,TRBV5-1,-,CASSLVGQGPYEQYF
-,TRBJ1-1,TRBV4-2,once,CASSQGGVVTEAFF
TRBD1,TRBJ1-2,TRBV6-1,once,CASSDGTGVTAYGYTF
TRBD2,TRBJ2-1,TRBV5-5,-,CASLAGALYNEQFF
-,TRBJ2-7,TRBV27,-,CASSPPGGRRHEQYF
-,TRBJ1-2,TRBV2,-,CAAIMLRGGAYGYTF
-,TRBJ1-1,TRBV7-9,-,CASRPTEPVNTEAFF